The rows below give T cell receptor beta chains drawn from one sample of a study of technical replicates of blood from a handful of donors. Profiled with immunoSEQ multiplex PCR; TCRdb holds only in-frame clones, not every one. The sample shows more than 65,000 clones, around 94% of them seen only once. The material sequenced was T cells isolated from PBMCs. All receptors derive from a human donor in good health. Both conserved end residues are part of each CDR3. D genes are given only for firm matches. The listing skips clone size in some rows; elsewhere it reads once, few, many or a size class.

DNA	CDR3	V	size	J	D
TGTGCCATTACCACGATACAGGGGGAGTGGGATGGCTACACCTTC	CAITTIQGEWDGYTF	TRBV6-1	-	TRBJ1-2	TRBD1
TGTGCCAGCAGTGAACCCCACAGGGGATCGAACACTGAAGCTTTCTTT	CASSEPHRGSNTEAFF	TRBV6-1	-	TRBJ1-1	TRBD1
TGCGCCAGCAGCCAGGAAGGACTAGCGGGAGCGGAAGAGCAGTACTTC	CASSQEGLAGAEEQYF	TRBV4-1	-	TRBJ2-7	TRBD2
TGTGCCAGCAGCTTAAAGGGGGGGGGTGAAGCTTTCTTT	CASSLKGGGEAFF	TRBV7-9	once	TRBJ1-1	-
TGTGCCAGCTATTCAGGGATATCGGTCAATGAGCAGTTCTTC	CASYSGISVNEQFF	TRBV27	-	TRBJ2-1	-
TGTGCCAGCAGTTACCGGACAGAAGCTTTCTTT	CASSYRTEAFF	TRBV6-5	-	TRBJ1-1	-
TGCGCCAGCAGATCAGGACTAGCGGGGCCCCCGGGCTACGAGCAGTACTTC	CASRSGLAGPPGYEQYF	TRBV5-1	-	TRBJ2-7	TRBD2
TGTGCCAGCAGGCTAGGGACAGCCAACACTGAAGCTTTCTTT	CASRLGTANTEAFF	TRBV27	-	TRBJ1-1	TRBD1
TGCAGCGTTAGCGGGATGAACACCGGGGAGCTGTTTTTT	CSVSGMNTGELFF	TRBV29-1	-	TRBJ2-2	TRBD2
TGCAGCGTTGAAGTGAATGAGTTGGAGCAGTTCTTC	CSVEVNELEQFF	TRBV29-1	-	TRBJ2-1	-
TGTGCCAGCTTCTCTTTCCCGGGACAGGGGAGTCTTGAGCAGTTCTTC	CASFSFPGQGSLEQFF	TRBV18	-	TRBJ2-1	TRBD1
TGTGCCAGCAGTCCCTATAGCGGGAGAGGCCCAGATACGCAGTATTTT	CASSPYSGRGPDTQYF	TRBV27	-	TRBJ2-3	TRBD2
TGTGCCAGCAGTTTGTTGAGAGAAGAATCTGCAACTAATGAAAAACTGTTTTTT	CASSLLREESATNEKLFF	TRBV28	-	TRBJ1-4	-
TGTGCCTGGTTTACCGGGACAGGGAACACTGAAGCTTTCTTT	CAWFTGTGNTEAFF	TRBV30	-	TRBJ1-1	TRBD1
TGTGCCACCAGCAGAGATTGGGCCCACCAACAGGGGGGCTATAGCAATCAGCCCCAGCATTTT	CATSRDWAHQQGGYSNQPQHF	TRBV15	-	TRBJ1-5	TRBD1